These 27 T cell receptor beta chains originate from one sample sequenced in a study of resident and recirculating memory T cells in vitiligo. Assay used: immunoSEQ multiplex PCR; TCRdb lists only in-frame clones, some missing. Seen here are roughly 80,000 clones, around 92% observed once, and the top ten hold about 5%. Sample: blood. Receptors originate from a male donor with vitiligo.

The gene calls are TRBV11-2 and TRBJ2-7, with D maybe TRBD2 (6 bases). CDR3 length: 14 amino acids. Trimming removed 2 bases from V and 2 bases from J, with 10 bases in between. Germline V gene data show CDR1 as SGHAT and CDR2 as FQNNGV. The CDR3 is CASSLTGLPYEQYF. In DNA form, the CDR3 reads TGTGCCAGCAGCTTAACCGGACTACCCTACGAGCAGTACTTC.

This chain links TRBV19 with TRBJ2-2; weak D call: TRBD2 (5 bases). The CDR3 has 15 residues. Trimming took off 7 bases at V and 1 base at J, with 13 bases between the two ends. In germline, CDR1 is LNHDA, CDR2 SQIVND (reference sequence). The CDR3 spells CASNLSGKNTGELFF. CDR3 sequence (DNA): TGTGCCAGTAACCTCTCGGGGAAGAACACCGGGGAGCTGTTTTTT.

V gene TRBV5-1 combines with J gene TRBJ2-7; TRBD1 aligns across 7 bases. Germline CDR1 and CDR2: SGHRS and YFSETQ. This CDR3 comprises 14 residues. V was clipped by 4 bases and J by 6 bases; unmatched bases: 10. This CDR3 reads CASSLRDSAAEQYF. DNA for the CDR3: TGCGCCAGCAGCCTCCGGGACAGCGCCGCCGAGCAGTACTTC.

The genes are TRBV5-1 and TRBJ2-5; 7 bases align to TRBD1. The CDR3 extends over 14 amino acids. The V gene's germline CDR1 is SGHRS and CDR2 YFSETQ. V dropped 1 base and J dropped 4; count of bases not matched to a gene: 4. The CDR3 sequence is CASSLWSGGETQYF. In DNA, the CDR3 is TGCGCCAGCAGCTTGTGGTCAGGGGGAGAGACCCAGTACTTC.

The V call is TRBV11-3, the J call TRBJ2-5, with D hard to call. CDR1 and CDR2 from the germline V gene are SGHNT and YENEEA. This CDR3 comprises 12 residues. V dropped 2 bases and J dropped 5 bases, with 6 bases sitting between them. The CDR3 loop reads CASSLLEETQYF. The CDR3 DNA follows: TGTGCCAGCAGCTTACTGGAGGAGACCCAGTACTTC.

This sequence joins TRBV30 and TRBJ2-7; TRBD1 agrees at 7 bases. V was clipped by 2 bases and J by 1 base; unmatched bases: 8. This CDR3 spans 15 amino acids. Germline CDR1 GTSNPN, CDR2 SVGIG (reference sequence). CDR3 sequence reads: CAWSPYRGGSYEQYF. CDR3 nucleotide sequence: TGTGCCTGGAGTCCTTACAGGGGCGGTTCCTACGAGCAGTACTTC.

The V gene is TRBV5-6, the J gene TRBJ2-1; 9 bases match TRBD1. Per germline, CDR1 SGHDT and CDR2 YYEEEE. There are 16 residues in the CDR3. The V gene end was trimmed by 4 bases and the J gene end by 7 bases; junction bases not matched to a gene: 12. The CDR3 bases are TGTGCCAGCAGCGGTACAGGGGGCTCGGGGCGGAATGAGCAGTTCTTC. Protein product: CASSGTGGSGRNEQFF.

CDR3 DNA sequence: TGTGCCAGTTCCGGGGTGGCTGGGACTAGCGGGAATTCTATAGATGAGCAGTTCTTC. Translated: CASSGVAGTSGNSIDEQFF. The chain employs TRBV19 and TRBJ2-1; TRBD2 agrees at 13 bases. Germline loops: CDR1 LNHDA, CDR2 SQIVND (reference sequence). This CDR3 region has 19 residues. V shed 8 bases and J 8 bases; nucleotides not matched to a gene: 21.

The V call is TRBV5-1, the J call TRBJ2-1; D unresolved. Trimming left V 4 bases short and J 4 bases short, with 15 bases between. The CDR3 spans 15 residues. CDR1 and CDR2 from the germline V gene are SGHRS and YFSETQ. In DNA form, the CDR3 reads TGCGCCAGCAGCGACTTGGGTACAAGATACAATGAGCAGTTCTTC. Its protein is CASSDLGTRYNEQFF.

The chain has TRBV11-2 and TRBJ1-5, with TRBD1 as a possible D gene (5 bases). CDR1 is SGHAT, CDR2 FQNNGV, per germline. With 5 bases removed from V and 3 bases from J, the gap between germline ends came to 11 bases. The CDR3 contains 14 residues. CDR3 sequence reads: CASSIDRYNQPQHF. CDR3 nucleotides: TGTGCCAGCAGCATCGACAGATACAATCAGCCCCAGCATTTT.

J is TRBJ1-3 and V is TRBV6-5; possibly TRBD1 for D (6 bases). Trimming shortened V by 5 bases and J by 4 bases, and 15 bases separated the two germline ends. Germline assignment: CDR1 MNHEY and CDR2 SVGAGI. The CDR3 has 15 residues. The CDR3 here is CASSTSGVRGNTIYF. The CDR3 nucleotides are TGTGCCAGCAGTACGTCAGGGGTGCGGGGAAACACCATATATTTT.

This clone was seen once. The chain links TRBV6-5 to TRBJ2-2; TRBD2 might be the D (5 bases). Trimming removed 2 bases at V and 3 bases at J, with 13 bases between. The CDR3 is made up of 16 amino acids. CDR1 is MNHEY and CDR2 is SVGAGI in the germline V gene. The CDR3 DNA reads as TGTGCCAGCAGTTACCGCTGGACTGAGGACACCGGGGAGCTGTTTTTT. Amino acid sequence: CASSYRWTEDTGELFF.

The chain couples TRBV29-1 to TRBJ1-2; D might be TRBD1 (5 bases). This CDR3 spans 17 amino acids. V dropped 7 bases and J dropped 4 bases, with 28 bases sitting between them. Germline-derived CDR1 and CDR2 are SQVTM and ANQGSEA. The DNA of the CDR3 is TGCAGCGCCCAACACCGAAAAAAGGGACTTTTGGCCTATGGCTACACCTTC. It specifies CSAQHRKKGLLAYGYTF.

This clone was detected only once. This sequence joins TRBV11-2 and TRBJ2-1; 8 nucleotides agree with TRBD2. V trimming: 5 bases; J trimming: 4 bases; junction bases outside the gene matches: 4. The CDR3 consists of 14 residues. Germline CDR1 reads SGHAT; CDR2 reads FQNNGV. The DNA of the CDR3 is TGTGCCAGCAGCAACCGGGGGGGTTACAATGAGCAGTTCTTC. Translating gives CASSNRGGYNEQFF.

The J gene is TRBJ2-3, the V gene TRBV28; the match to TRBD2 covers 11 bases. J was trimmed by 6 bases and V by 5 bases; bases with no gene match: 7. This CDR3 is 15 amino acids long. The germline V gene encodes CDR1 MDHEN and CDR2 SYDVKM. The chain's CDR3 is CASSLAGGPLDTQYF. The CDR3 DNA reads as TGTGCCAGCAGTCTAGCGGGAGGTCCCCTCGATACGCAGTATTTT.

This rearrangement joins TRBV5-6 to TRBJ2-1, with TRBD2 matching 7 bases. The junction had 9 bases not matched to a gene; V was cut back by 4 bases and J by 5 bases. Germline lookup yields CDR1 SGHDT and CDR2 YYEEEE. CDR3 length: 15 residues. The chain's CDR3 is CASSITGTIDNEQFF. Written as DNA, the CDR3 is TGTGCCAGCAGCATAACCGGGACTATTGACAATGAGCAGTTCTTC.

The V gene is TRBV11-3, the J gene TRBJ2-5; D gene uncertain. The CDR3 has 11 residues. Germline V CDR1 and CDR2: SGHNT, YENEEA. With 3 bases removed from V and 5 bases from J, the gap between germline ends came to 4 bases. The CDR3: CASSFGETQYF. The CDR3 bases are TGTGCCAGCAGCTTCGGGGAGACCCAGTACTTC.

The chain joins TRBV5-6 to TRBJ2-2; 10 bases agree with TRBD2. Germline V gene sequence: CDR1 SGHDT, CDR2 YYEEEE. This CDR3 region has 17 residues. The V and J ends lost 0 bases and 6 bases, in that order; junction bases with no gene match: 8. CDR3 sequence reads: CASSLAIWLAGAGELFF. The CDR3 DNA reads as TGTGCCAGCAGCTTGGCGATATGGCTAGCGGGAGCCGGGGAGCTGTTTTTT.

This clone was observed once. The chain links TRBV4-1 to TRBJ2-7, with D perhaps matching TRBD1 (6 bases). V was trimmed by 3 bases and J by 0 bases, leaving 24 bases between them. Germline V gene lookup returns CDR1 MGHRA and CDR2 YSYEKL. The CDR3 loop spans 19 amino acids. DNA of the CDR3: TGCGCCAGCAGCCAGGCCCTAAATAGGTTCTTGGACAGCTCCTACGAGCAGTACTTC. It codes for CASSQALNRFLDSSYEQYF.

V usage is TRBV29-1 and J usage is TRBJ2-2, with D unclear. The CDR3 is 13 residues long. Germline V gene lookup returns CDR1 SQVTM and CDR2 ANQGSEA. V shed 0 bases and J shed 9 bases, with 11 bases lying between them. The CDR3 protein is CSVEDRGTRELFF. The CDR3 nucleotides read TGCAGCGTTGAAGATCGAGGAACCCGGGAGCTGTTTTTT.

This chain connects TRBV19 to TRBJ2-7; 9 positions agree with TRBD1. CDR3 size: 15 residues. Germline CDR1 and CDR2: LNHDA and SQIVND (reference sequence). After removal of 4 bases from V and 5 bases from J, the junction contained 9 bases not matched to a gene. The CDR3 nucleotides read TGTGCCAGTAGTAGACCCGGGACAGGGTTCGACGAGCAGTACTTC. Amino acids: CASSRPGTGFDEQYF. The full variable domain, in which reference TRBV19 and TRBJ2-7 provide the parts outside the CDR3, is DGGITQSPKYLFRKEGQNVTLSCEQNLNHDAMYWYRQDPGQGLRLIYYSQIVNDFQKGDIAEGYSVSREKKESFPLTVTSAQKNPTAFYLCASSRPGTGFDEQYFGPGTRLTVT.

The V call is TRBV7-6, the J call TRBJ2-3, with D hard to call. This CDR3 is 11 amino acids long. Trimming took off 5 bases at V and 7 bases at J, with 7 bases between the two ends. Looked up from germline, CDR1 is SGHVS and CDR2 is FNYEAQ. This CDR3 is CASSLLNTQYF. The CDR3, as DNA: TGTGCCAGCAGCCTTCTTAATACGCAGTATTTT.

This chain joins TRBV28 and TRBJ1-2, with D possibly being TRBD1 (5 bases). The CDR3 extends over 14 amino acids. Germline lookup yields CDR1 MDHEN and CDR2 SYDVKM. Trimming shortened V by 4 bases and J by 4 bases, and 13 bases separated the two germline ends. The CDR3 DNA reads TGTGCCAGCAGTTCCCCCAGGGTCACCTATGGCTACACCTTC. This encodes CASSSPRVTYGYTF.

The V call is TRBV28, the J call TRBJ2-4, with TRBD2 as a possible D gene (6 bases). V was cut by 6 bases and J by 4 bases, with 16 bases left in between. Germline CDR1 reads MDHEN; CDR2 reads SYDVKM. The CDR3 totals 15 residues. This chain's CDR3 is CASRLGGAGKNIQYF. The CDR3 nucleotides read TGTGCCAGCAGATTGGGCGGGGCAGGAAAAAACATTCAGTACTTC.

The rearrangement uses TRBV27 and TRBJ2-3; D is ambiguous. There are 13 residues in the CDR3. From germline, CDR1 is MNHEY and CDR2 SMNVEV (reference sequence). V shed 3 bases and J shed 2 bases, with 6 bases lying between them. The CDR3 is CASSFPNTDTQYF. CDR3 coding DNA: TGTGCCAGCAGTTTCCCCAACACAGATACGCAGTATTTT.

The gene calls are TRBV4-1 and TRBJ2-7, with 7 bases identical to TRBD2. Germline V gives CDR1 MGHRA, CDR2 YSYEKL. The CDR3 consists of 15 residues. After removal of 1 base from V and 4 bases from J, the junction contained 7 bases not matched to a gene. The CDR3 DNA is TGCGCCAGCAGCCAAGGTCCTAGCGGTTGGTACGAGCAGTACTTC. It codes for CASSQGPSGWYEQYF.

CDR3 protein: CASSPLSDRTYGYTF. CDR3 sequence (DNA): TGTGCCAGCAGTCCCCTCTCTGACAGAACATATGGCTACACCTTC. This rearrangement joins TRBV14 to TRBJ1-2; TRBD1 might be the D (5 bases). Germline lookup yields CDR1 SGHDN and CDR2 FVKESK. Trimming removed 6 bases at V and 5 bases at J, with 19 bases between. CDR3 length: 15 amino acids.